The 30 T cell receptor beta chains given below trace back to one sample, sequenced in a study of blood T cell repertoires in COVID-19. Clones were sequenced by immunoSEQ multiplex PCR, and TCRdb holds only the in-frame ones, with some missing. The sample lists 200,000 or so clones, 75% to 85% occurring once. Sequenced sample: peripheral blood. These receptors originate from an elderly woman with COVID-19, enrolled during active disease.

This clone occurred a few times. V and J are TRBV30 and TRBJ1-2; the match to TRBD1 covers 7 bases. J lost 9 bases, V lost 2 bases, and 6 bases had no gene match. The germline V gene has CDR1 GTSNPN and CDR2 SVGIG (reference sequence). This CDR3 is 12 amino acids long. For the CDR3, the DNA is TGTGCCTGGAGTCCACAGGGGTATCGCTACACCTTC. Its protein is CAWSPQGYRYTF.

A few counts support this clone. The chain couples TRBV27 to TRBJ2-7, with TRBD2 matching over 12 bases. V shed 2 bases, J shed 6 bases, and the junction held 8 bases outside the gene matches. Germline-derived CDR1 and CDR2 are MNHEY and SMNVEV (reference sequence). The length of the CDR3 is 16 residues. The CDR3 region is CASSLRTSGDRGEQYF. CDR3 DNA: TGTGCCAGCAGTTTACGGACTAGCGGGGATCGTGGCGAGCAGTACTTC.

This rearrangement joins TRBV4-2 to TRBJ1-5; 11 bases map to TRBD1. V trimming: 2 bases; J trimming: 1 base; junction bases outside the gene matches: 1. The CDR3 is 16 residues long. CDR1 and CDR2 (germline): LGHNA, YNFKEQ. This CDR3 reads CASSQWTGGSNQPQHF. Here the CDR3 DNA reads TGTGCCAGCAGCCAATGGACAGGGGGCAGCAATCAGCCCCAGCATTTT.

V and J are TRBV6-5 and TRBJ1-2, with 10 bases identical to TRBD1. Germline CDR1 MNHEY, CDR2 SVGAGI. There are 14 residues in the CDR3. With V trimmed by 6 bases and J by 3 bases, 4 bases remained unmatched. The CDR3 reads CASRETGGDYGYTF. For the CDR3, the DNA is TGTGCCAGCAGGGAGACAGGGGGCGACTATGGCTACACCTTC.

The rearrangement uses TRBV5-1 and TRBJ2-7; 10 positions agree with TRBD1. Germline CDR1 and CDR2: SGHRS and YFSETQ. V lost 3 bases, J lost 5 bases, and 5 bases stayed unmatched. The CDR3 runs to 14 residues. This chain's CDR3 is CASSWMGTGDEQYF. The CDR3 DNA sequence: TGCGCCAGCAGCTGGATGGGGACAGGGGACGAGCAGTACTTC.

The CDR3 nucleotides read TGTGCCAGCAGCTTAGATTATCCGGGTATTCCAGATACGCAGTATTTT. It specifies CASSLDYPGIPDTQYF. The V gene is TRBV7-6, the J gene TRBJ2-3; D not resolved. V lost 1 base to trimming and J lost 4 bases, with 15 bases between them. The CDR3 has 16 residues. The germline CDR1 and CDR2 sequences are SGHVS and FNYEAQ.

V usage is TRBV27 and J usage is TRBJ1-6; 8 bases line up with TRBD1. The CDR3 spans 15 residues. Germline trimming cut 0 bases from V and 10 bases from J; bases unmatched to any gene: 5. Per germline, CDR1 MNHEY and CDR2 SMNVEV (reference sequence). The chain's CDR3 is CASSLSATGVSPLHF. As DNA, the CDR3 is TGTGCCAGCAGTTTATCTGCGACAGGGGTGTCACCCCTCCACTTT.

V and J are TRBV6-5 and TRBJ2-7; D not certain. The CDR3 spans 14 residues. CDR1 MNHEY and CDR2 SVGAGI come from the germline V gene. Trimming removed 6 bases at V and 2 bases at J, with 14 bases between. The CDR3: CASSRGPSAYEQYF. CDR3 coding DNA: TGTGCCAGCAGCCGAGGCCCCTCCGCCTACGAGCAGTACTTC.

The chain joins TRBV6-5 to TRBJ2-1; possible D gene TRBD2, 5 bases. Trimming left V 7 bases short and J 1 base short, with 11 bases between. Germline lookup yields CDR1 MNHEY and CDR2 SVGAGI. This CDR3 comprises 14 residues. The CDR3 region has the DNA TGTGCCAGCACCGCCAGAGGGTCCTACAATGAGCAGTTCTTC. It specifies CASTARGSYNEQFF.

This clone was counted a single time. Other nucleotide sequences in the sample specify the same CDR3. The chain recombines TRBV9 with TRBJ1-1, with no clear D. The CDR3 consists of 14 residues. Germline CDR1 reads SGDLS; CDR2 reads YYNGEE. Deletions cut 2 bases from V and 1 base from J, with 9 bases between. The CDR3 protein is CASSVGVGNTEAFF. The CDR3 DNA follows: TGTGCCAGCAGCGTCGGGGTAGGGAACACTGAAGCTTTCTTT.

This clone was observed at least ten times. The chain is built from TRBV25-1 and TRBJ1-4; tentatively, D is TRBD1 (5 bases). This CDR3 has 15 residues. V was clipped by 1 base and J by 4 bases, with 10 bases between them. CDR1 MGHDK and CDR2 SYGVNS come from the germline V gene. As DNA, the CDR3 is TGTGCCAGCAGTGAATTCAGGGCGAATAATGAAAAACTGTTTTTT. This gives the protein CASSEFRANNEKLFF.

The chain carries TRBV19 and TRBJ2-2; D call uncertain. The germline CDR1 and CDR2 sequences are LNHDA and SQIVND (reference sequence). This CDR3 is built from 15 residues. Trimming took off 7 bases at V and 0 bases at J, with 12 bases between the two ends. CDR3 amino acids: CASKTSGTNTGELFF. CDR3 DNA sequence: TGTGCCAGTAAAACCTCAGGCACGAACACCGGGGAGCTGTTTTTT.

The V call is TRBV6-1, the J call TRBJ1-5; the D gene is possibly TRBD1 (5 bases). The CDR3 totals 13 residues. V was pared by 2 bases and J by 11 bases, with 13 bases between. From germline, CDR1 is MNHNS and CDR2 SASEGT. The CDR3, as DNA: TGTGCCAGCAGTGAATTGGCCTGGGGGGCCCAGCATTTT. Its protein product is CASSELAWGAQHF.

The V and J genes are TRBV15 and TRBJ2-1; a weak D match, TRBD2 (7 bases). The CDR3 length is 14 residues. Germline V gene sequence: CDR1 LNHNV, CDR2 YYDKDF (reference sequence). Trimming stripped 0 bases from V and 8 bases from J, with 11 bases between. CDR3 DNA sequence: TGTGCCACCAGCAGAGAGGGAGGGGGAGATGAGCAGTTCTTC. Translating it yields CATSREGGGDEQFF. Drawing the rest from reference TRBV15 and TRBJ2-1, the complete variable domain is DAMVIQNPRYQVTQFGKPVTLSCSQTLNHNVMYWYQQKSSQAPKLLFHYYDKDFNNEADTPDNFQSRRPNTSFCFLDIRSPGLGDTAMYLCATSREGGGDEQFFGPGTRLTVL.

The V call is TRBV11-2, the J call TRBJ1-5; D unresolved. CDR3 length: 14 residues. V was pared by 5 bases and J by 1 base, with 9 bases between. CDR1 SGHAT and CDR2 FQNNGV come from the germline V gene. The CDR3 region has the DNA TGTGCCAGCAGCCAGTGGGCGAGCAATCAGCCCCAGCATTTT. Encoded protein: CASSQWASNQPQHF.

The chain has TRBV29-1 and TRBJ2-3; 7 bases line up with TRBD1. This CDR3 spans 13 amino acids. The germline CDR1 and CDR2 sequences are SQVTM and ANQGSEA. The trim removed 7 bases at V and 3 bases at J, leaving 7 bases unmatched. In nucleotides, the CDR3 is TGCAGCGCATCGACAGGGCCGACAGATACGCAGTATTTT. This sequence encodes CSASTGPTDTQYF.

V usage is TRBV12-3 or TRBV12-4 and J usage is TRBJ2-7; possibly TRBD1 for D (7 bases). V gave up 5 bases and J gave up 2 bases, with 10 bases separating them. CDR3 length: 13 amino acids. CDR3 loop: CASSGGGPYEQYF. CDR3 sequence (DNA): TGTGCCAGCAGTGGAGGGGGCCCCTACGAGCAGTACTTC.

The V call is TRBV12-3 or TRBV12-4, the J call TRBJ1-6, with a tentative D call TRBD1 (5 bases). CDR3 length equals 12 residues. V was clipped by 6 bases and J by 8 bases, with 8 bases between them. Here the CDR3 DNA reads TGTGCCAGCAGGGGGCTTGATTCACCCCTCCACTTT. Encoded protein: CASRGLDSPLHF.

V and J are TRBV9 and TRBJ1-1; no clear D gene. Between the trimmed V and J ends, which lost 0 bases and 4 bases, there was a span of 13 bases. The CDR3 has 15 residues. Germline loops: CDR1 SGDLS, CDR2 YYNGEE. For the CDR3, the DNA is TGTGCCAGCAGCGTAGGGCGGGGAAGGACCACTGAAGCTTTCTTT. Protein sequence: CASSVGRGRTTEAFF.

The genes are TRBV6-1 and TRBJ2-7; no clear D gene. The CDR3 is made up of 13 amino acids. Germline V lookup: CDR1 MNHNS, CDR2 SASEGT. The V end lost 3 bases, the J end lost 0 bases, and 6 bases lay between the germline ends. The CDR3 protein is CASSDFLSYEQYF. Here the CDR3 DNA reads TGTGCCAGCAGTGATTTTCTCTCCTACGAGCAGTACTTC.

The genes are TRBV5-1 and TRBJ2-3; 10 bases line up with TRBD2. CDR1 and CDR2 from the germline V gene are SGHRS and YFSETQ. This CDR3 has 15 amino acids. V gave up 0 bases and J gave up 6 bases; unmatched junction bases: 4. The CDR3 sequence is CASSLVAGGGDTQYF. DNA for the CDR3: TGCGCCAGCAGCTTGGTAGCGGGAGGTGGGGATACGCAGTATTTT.

This clone was detected only once. The chain couples TRBV19 to TRBJ1-1; perhaps TRBD1 as D (6 bases). The CDR3 runs 14 residues. Trimming took 6 bases from V and 0 from J, leaving 11 bases between them. Germline-derived CDR1 and CDR2 are LNHDA and SQIVND (reference sequence). The CDR3 protein is CASSQQGMNTEAFF. CDR3 nucleotide sequence: TGTGCCAGTAGCCAACAGGGAATGAACACTGAAGCTTTCTTT.

CDR3 in DNA: TGTGCCAGCAGCTTGGGATTGCGGGGGGTGGAGACCCAGTACTTC. Protein sequence: CASSLGLRGVETQYF. The chain employs TRBV5-6 and TRBJ2-5; TRBD2 matches at 8 bases. The CDR3 spans 15 residues. V shed 0 bases and J 5 bases; nucleotides not matched to a gene: 6. Germline values: CDR1 SGHDT, CDR2 YYEEEE. Looking up the rest from reference TRBV5-6 and TRBJ2-5 gives the full variable domain: DAGVTQSPTHLIKTRGQQVTLRCSPKSGHDTVSWYQQALGQGPQFIFQYYEEEERQRGNFPDRFSGHQFPNYSSELNVNALLLGDSALYLCASSLGLRGVETQYFGPGTRLLVL.

This clone has just one count. This chain connects TRBV2 to TRBJ2-2, with D possibly TRBD1 on 5 matching bases. Trimming cost V 5 bases and J 6 bases, with 10 bases left between them. Per the germline V gene, CDR1 is SNHLY and CDR2 is FYNNEI. This CDR3 spans 13 amino acids. CDR3 amino acids: CASSWGRSGELFF. DNA for the CDR3: TGTGCCAGCAGTTGGGGCCGATCCGGGGAGCTGTTTTTT.

V and J are TRBV9 and TRBJ2-2, with TRBD2 matching 7 bases. V lost 0 bases and J lost 4; bases outside the gene matches: 3. From germline, CDR1 is SGDLS and CDR2 YYNGEE. The CDR3 totals 15 residues. CDR3 DNA: TGTGCCAGCAGCGTAGGCGGGGGACGCACCGGGGAGCTGTTTTTT. Its translation: CASSVGGGRTGELFF.

The chain has TRBV18 and TRBJ2-7; 9 bases map to TRBD2. CDR3 length equals 15 residues. Trimming removed 3 bases from V and 1 base from J; junction bases left unmatched: 4. Germline lookup yields CDR1 KGHSH and CDR2 LQKENI. The CDR3 DNA is TGTGCCAGCTCACCGTTAGCGGGGGAGTCCTACGAGCAGTACTTC. This translates into CASSPLAGESYEQYF.

This clone was detected a few times. V and J are TRBV6-5 and TRBJ1-2; the match to TRBD1 covers 8 bases. The germline gives CDR1 MNHEY, CDR2 SVGAGI. Trimming removed 5 bases from V and 2 bases from J; junction bases left unmatched: 7. The CDR3 length is 15 residues. This CDR3 reads CASSRTRQGNYGYTF. The CDR3 bases are TGTGCCAGCAGTAGGACTCGACAGGGGAACTATGGCTACACCTTC.

The CDR3 DNA reads as TGTGCCAGCTCACCCTCAATGACAGGGGCAAGTGAAAAACTGTTTTTT. This translates into CASSPSMTGASEKLFF. The rearrangement joins TRBV18 to TRBJ1-4; 8 bases are shared with TRBD1. Trimming removed 3 bases from V and 7 bases from J; junction bases left unmatched: 10. The CDR3 spans 16 residues. Germline V CDR1 and CDR2: KGHSH, LQKENI.

This clone came up once. This chain links TRBV29-1 with TRBJ2-7; TRBD1 matches 10 bases. The CDR3 consists of 13 residues. Germline CDR1 SQVTM, CDR2 ANQGSEA. The V and J ends lost 7 bases and 10 bases, in that order; junction bases with no gene match: 13. The DNA of the CDR3 is TGCAGCGCCGAGAAGGACCGGGACAGGGGACAGTACTTC. It specifies CSAEKDRDRGQYF.

This rearrangement joins TRBV19 to TRBJ1-4, with TRBD1 matching 10 bases. This CDR3 has 14 amino acids. V lost 6 bases, J lost 7 bases, and 5 bases stayed unmatched. Germline V CDR1 and CDR2: LNHDA, SQIVND (reference sequence). The CDR3 nucleotides are TGTGCCAGTAGAGGGACAGGGGAAGGTGAAAAACTGTTTTTT. It codes for CASRGTGEGEKLFF.